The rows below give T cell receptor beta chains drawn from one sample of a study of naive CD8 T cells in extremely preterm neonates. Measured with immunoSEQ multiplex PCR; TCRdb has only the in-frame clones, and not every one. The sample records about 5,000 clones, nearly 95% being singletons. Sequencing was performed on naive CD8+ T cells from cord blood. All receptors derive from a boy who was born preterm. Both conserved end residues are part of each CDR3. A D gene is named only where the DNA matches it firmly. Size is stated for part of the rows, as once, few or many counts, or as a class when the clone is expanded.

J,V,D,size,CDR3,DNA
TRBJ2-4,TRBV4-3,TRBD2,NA,CASSQDRASGAKNIQYF,TGCGCCAGCAGCCAAGATAGGGCTAGCGGAGCCAAAAACATTCAGTACTTC
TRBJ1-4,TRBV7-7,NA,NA,CASSLVQGEKLFF,TGTGCCAGCAGCTTAGTACAGGGTGAAAAACTGTTTTTT
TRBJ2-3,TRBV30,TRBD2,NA,CAWTSGSTDTQYF,TGTGCCTGGACTAGCGGGAGCACAGATACGCAGTATTTT
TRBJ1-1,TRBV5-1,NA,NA,CASSYRVNTEAFF,TGCGCCAGCAGCTACAGGGTGAACACTGAAGCTTTCTTT
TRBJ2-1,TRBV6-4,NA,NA,CASSDIAGNEQFF,TGTGCCAGCAGTGATATAGCAGGCAATGAGCAGTTCTTC
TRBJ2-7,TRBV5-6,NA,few,CASSLGQYEQYF,TGTGCCAGCAGCTTGGGACAATACGAGCAGTACTTC
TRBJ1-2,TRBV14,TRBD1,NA,CASSPGTGWRYGYTF,TGTGCCAGCAGCCCCGGGACAGGGTGGAGGTATGGCTACACCTTC
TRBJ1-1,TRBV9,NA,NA,CASSVAGGNTEAFF,TGTGCCAGCAGCGTAGCGGGAGGGAACACTGAAGCTTTCTTT
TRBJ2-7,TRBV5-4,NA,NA,CASSLERAYEQYF,TGTGCCAGCAGCTTGGAGCGGGCCTACGAGCAGTACTTC
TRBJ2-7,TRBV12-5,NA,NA,CASGLTGSSYEQYF,TGTGCTAGTGGTTTGACCGGGAGCTCCTACGAGCAGTACTTC
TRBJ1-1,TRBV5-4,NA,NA,CASSTLNTEAFF,TGTGCCAGCAGCACTTTGAACACTGAAGCTTTCTTT
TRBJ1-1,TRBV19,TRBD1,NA,CASSRRGTEAFF,TGTGCCAGTAGCCGCAGGGGGACTGAAGCTTTCTTT
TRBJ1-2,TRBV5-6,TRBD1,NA,CASSLGGGRDYGYTF,TGTGCCAGCAGCTTGGGAGGGGGCAGGGACTATGGCTACACCTTC
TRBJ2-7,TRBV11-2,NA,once,CASSLGQSYEQYF,TGTGCCAGCAGCCTCGGACAGTCCTACGAGCAGTACTTC
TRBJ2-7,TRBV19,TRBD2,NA,CASSPGLGYYEQYF,TGTGCCAGTAGTCCCGGACTAGGTTACTACGAGCAGTACTTC
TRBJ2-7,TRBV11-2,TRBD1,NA,CASSLAQGAYEQYF,TGTGCCAGCAGCTTAGCGCAGGGGGCCTACGAGCAGTACTTC
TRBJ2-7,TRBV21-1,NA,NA,CASSKEEGLAGGEQYF,TGTGCCAGCAGCAAAGAGGAGGGGCTAGCGGGAGGCGAGCAGTACTTC
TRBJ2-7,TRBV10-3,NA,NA,CAISEQAGEQYF,TGTGCCATCAGTGAGCAGGCGGGAGAGCAGTACTTC
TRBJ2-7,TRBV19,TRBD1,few,CASSIHRGQTYEQYF,TGTGCCAGTAGTATTCACAGGGGGCAGACCTACGAGCAGTACTTC
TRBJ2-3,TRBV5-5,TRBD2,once,CASSLAGFSGEGSDTQYF,TGTGCCAGCAGCTTGGCAGGATTTAGCGGGGAGGGGTCAGATACGCAGTATTTT
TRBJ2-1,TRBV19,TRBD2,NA,CASSGTSGHNEQFF,TGTGCCAGTAGTGGGACTAGCGGGCACAATGAGCAGTTCTTC
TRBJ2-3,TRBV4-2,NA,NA,CASSQLSTDTQYF,TGTGCCAGCAGCCAGCTTAGCACAGATACGCAGTATTTT
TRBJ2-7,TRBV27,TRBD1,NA,CASTTGGAYEQYF,TGTGCCAGCACGACAGGGGGAGCCTACGAGCAGTACTTC
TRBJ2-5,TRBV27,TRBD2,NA,CASSIAGGPQETQYF,TGTGCCAGCAGTATAGCGGGAGGGCCCCAAGAGACCCAGTACTTC
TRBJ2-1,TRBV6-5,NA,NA,CASSYSGEQFF,TGTGCCAGCAGTTACTCGGGTGAGCAGTTCTTC
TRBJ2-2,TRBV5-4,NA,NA,CASSLAGATGELFF,TGTGCCAGCAGCTTGGCGGGAGCCACCGGGGAGCTGTTTTTT
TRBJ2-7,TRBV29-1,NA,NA,CSVADSYEQYF,TGCAGCGTCGCTGACAGCTACGAGCAGTACTTC
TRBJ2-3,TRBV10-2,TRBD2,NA,CASSESVLTSGITDTQYF,TGCGCCAGCAGTGAGTCGGTCTTAACTAGCGGGATAACAGATACGCAGTATTTT
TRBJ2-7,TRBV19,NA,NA,CASSRGYEQYF,TGTGCCAGTAGCAGGGGCTACGAGCAGTACTTC
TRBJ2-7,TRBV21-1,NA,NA,CASSPGLEQYF,TGTGCCAGCAGCCCAGGACTCGAGCAGTACTTC
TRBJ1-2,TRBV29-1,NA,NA,CSVAGTNYGYTF,TGCAGCGTGGCCGGGACAAACTATGGCTACACCTTC
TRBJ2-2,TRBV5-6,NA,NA,CASSTTPGQNTGELFF,TGTGCCAGCAGCACCACGCCGGGACAAAACACCGGGGAGCTGTTTTTT
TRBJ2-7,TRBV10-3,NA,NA,CAISPGHLHEQYF,TGTGCCATTTCCCCGGGACACCTCCACGAGCAGTACTTC
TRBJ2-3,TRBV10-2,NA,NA,CASSESPDTQYF,TGCGCCAGCAGTGAGTCCCCAGATACGCAGTATTTT
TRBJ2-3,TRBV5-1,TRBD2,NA,CASTPRGGSTDTQYF,TGCGCCAGCACCCCGCGGGGGGGAAGCACAGATACGCAGTATTTT
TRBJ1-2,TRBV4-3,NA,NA,CASSQDRSFYGYTF,TGCGCCAGCAGCCAAGACCGATCCTTCTATGGCTACACCTTC
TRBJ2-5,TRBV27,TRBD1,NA,CASSDRGQETQYF,TGTGCCAGCAGTGACAGGGGGCAAGAGACCCAGTACTTC
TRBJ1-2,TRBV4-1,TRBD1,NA,CASSPGQGAYGYTF,TGCGCCAGCAGCCCGGGACAGGGGGCCTATGGCTACACCTTC
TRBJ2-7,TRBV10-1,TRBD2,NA,CASSAGLAPYEQYF,TGCGCCAGCAGTGCGGGACTAGCGCCCTACGAGCAGTACTTC
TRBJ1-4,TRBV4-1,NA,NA,CASSQGEKLFF,TGCGCCAGCAGCCAGGGTGAAAAACTGTTTTTT
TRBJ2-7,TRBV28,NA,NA,CASSLGDEQYF,TGTGCCAGCAGTTTGGGGGACGAGCAGTACTTC
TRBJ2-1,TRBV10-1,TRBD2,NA,CASSETSGSYNEQFF,TGCGCCAGCAGTGAGACTAGCGGCTCCTACAATGAGCAGTTCTTC
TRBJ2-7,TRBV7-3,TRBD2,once,CASSLGLAGGYEQYF,TGTGCCAGCAGCTTAGGACTAGCGGGAGGGTACGAGCAGTACTTC
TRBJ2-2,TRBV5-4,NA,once,CASSASFGELFF,TGTGCCAGCAGCGCTAGCTTCGGGGAGCTGTTTTTT
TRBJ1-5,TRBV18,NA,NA,CASSQDRHSNQPQHF,TGTGCCAGCTCCCAGGACAGACATAGCAATCAGCCCCAGCATTTT
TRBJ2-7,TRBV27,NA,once,CASSLQGLYEQYF,TGTGCCAGCAGTTTACAGGGCCTTTACGAGCAGTACTTC
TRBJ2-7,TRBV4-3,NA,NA,CASSQDSSYEQYF,TGCGCCAGCAGCCAGGACAGCTCCTACGAGCAGTACTTC
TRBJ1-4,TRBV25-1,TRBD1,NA,CASSEFARTGDKEKLFF,TGTGCCAGCAGTGAATTCGCTCGGACAGGAGACAAAGAAAAACTGTTTTTT
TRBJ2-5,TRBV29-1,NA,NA,CSVEAQYF,TGCAGCGTTGAGGCCCAGTACTTC
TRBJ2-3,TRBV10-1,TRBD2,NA,CASSESLAVTDTQYF,TGCGCCAGCAGTGAGTCCCTAGCGGTCACAGATACGCAGTATTTT
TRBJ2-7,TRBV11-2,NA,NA,CASSWSSYEQYF,TGTGCCAGCAGTTGGAGCTCCTACGAGCAGTACTTC
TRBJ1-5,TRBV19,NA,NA,CASSPTGPSNQPQHF,TGTGCCAGTAGTCCCACAGGGCCTAGCAATCAGCCCCAGCATTTT